Reported below is one T cell receptor (beta chain). Its antigen target is currently unknown. No quality values exist for individual bases; no much larger clone is one base distant. Inclusive of the bounding cysteine and phenylalanine, the CDR3 is 13 residues long. The DNA shown is the 39-base CDR3, in frame from base 1. Relative to germline, V is 0 bases shorter and J is 0 bases shorter, with 4 bases between their ends. Reading the germline V gene gives CDR1 SGHRS and CDR2 YFSETQ. To sequence the TCRbeta CDR3 region, genomic DNA was isolated from the sorted cells. The immunoSEQ Assay was used to sequence the TCRbeta CDR3 regions. The immuneACCESS repertoire file appears here via TCRdb, limited to in-frame rearrangements. These files lack a portion of the clones; in checked studies, under half of the deficit traces to unresolved V genes, and the cause of the others is not known. This sample is represented by some 65,000 clones; around 85% of them were singletons. Of the sample, under 4.5% falls within the top ten clones.

The trial excluded patients who had a history of autoimmune disease or who were on systemic immunosuppression. Peripheral blood for TCR sequencing was drawn from every dose cohort at baseline, at cycle 4 day 1 and at cycle 7 day 1. Samples came from an open-label, multicenter, first-in-human phase I dose-escalation trial of ivuxolimab. Adults with locally advanced or metastatic melanoma, renal cell carcinoma, hepatocellular carcinoma or head and neck squamous cell carcinoma were enrolled in the trial. Before TCR sequencing, CD4+ T cells and CD8+ T cells were sorted from peripheral blood as separate populations. The sample originates from a study of OX40 agonist ivuxolimab in advanced cancers. Regarding the study in general: Ivuxolimab was a fully human IgG2 agonistic monoclonal antibody targeting the costimulatory receptor OX40 (CD134). A male proportion of almost 85% and a mean age of about 60 years, ranging from about 23 to 90, were recorded for the dose-escalation cohort. Prior anti-PD-1, anti-PD-L1 or anti-CTLA-4 therapy was permitted, and checkpoint inhibitors had been received by less than 45% of dose-escalation patients. Among the approximately 50 dose-escalation patients, 19 had hepatocellular carcinoma, 15 melanoma, 9 renal cell carcinoma and 9 head and neck cancer. The paper covers the monotherapy dose-escalation part of the phase I ivuxolimab trial, which included N ≈ 50 patients. The point of sequencing TCRbeta in the periphery was to test whether ivuxolimab changed TCR sequence diversity and drove clonal T-cell expansion. Partial responses occurred in three dose-escalation patients, of whom one had hepatocellular carcinoma and two had cutaneous melanoma. Intravenous ivuxolimab was administered to patients every 2 weeks at six dose levels: 0.01, 0.1, 0.3, 1.5, 3 and 10 mg/kg. Overall results and qualifications from the work: In the 0.1-3.0 mg/kg groups, partial responders had among the lowest normalized peripheral clonal expansion, particularly in CD8+ T cells. After ivuxolimab, more expanded clones were found on average in CD8+ T cells than in CD4+ T cells. The antigen specificity of the clonally expanded peripheral T cells was not determined. Low levels of normalized T-cell clonal expansion were also seen in some nonresponding patients. Clonal expansion of both CD4+ and CD8+ blood T cells was observed from baseline to week 6 at doses 0.1 to 3.0 mg/kg.

The sequence is built from TRBV5-1 and TRBJ2-7; the D segment cannot be called with confidence. This clonotype was sampled from an adult with an advanced solid tumor such as melanoma, head and neck, liver or kidney cancer. The material sequenced was CD4+ or CD8+ T cells sorted from blood, taken in a trial of the OX40 agonist ivuxolimab. The CDR3 protein: CASSLDDSYEQYF. The bases read TGCGCCAGCAGCTTGGACGACTCCTACGAGCAGTACTTC.